Below are 17 T cell receptor beta chains sequenced from a single sample in a study of T cells in Graves' hyperthyroidism and ophthalmopathy. RNA transcripts provided the source from which TCR beta CDR3 regions were amplified. Researchers ran a first-round RT-PCR on the TCR CDR3 using the HTBI primer set. TCRdb re-called the multiplex PCR reads with MiXCR, one entry per CDR3 protein. The table includes about 52,000 distinct CDR3 sequences, less than 60% detected once. Sequencing used blood. The receptors here all came from a woman between 50 and 59 years old with Graves' ophthalmopathy.

This clonotype was observed at least ten times. This chain connects TRBV12-3 or TRBV12-4 to TRBJ2-5; D ambiguous. V was trimmed by 3 bases and J by 2 bases, leaving 7 bases between them. The CDR3 loop spans 13 amino acids. The CDR3 protein is CASSFWEQETQYF. The DNA of the CDR3 is TGTGCCAGCAGTTTTTGGGAACAAGAGACCCAGTACTTC.

CDR3 DNA: TGTGCCAGCATCCAGGACACCGGGGAGCTGTTTTTT. The encoded protein is CASIQDTGELFF. The V call is TRBV28, the J call TRBJ2-2, with D unresolved. The CDR3 is made up of 12 amino acids. The germline CDR1 and CDR2 sequences are MDHEN and SYDVKM. The V end lost 7 bases, the J end lost 3 bases, and 6 bases lay between the germline ends.

This clonotype was seen only a few times. The rearrangement joins TRBV4-2 to TRBJ2-7; 10 nucleotides align to TRBD1. CDR1 is LGHNA, CDR2 YNFKEQ, per germline. The CDR3 length is 17 residues. With V trimmed by 0 bases and J by 2 bases, 7 bases remained unmatched. CDR3 DNA: TGTGCCAGCAGCCAAGATCATTTCGGGACAGGGGCCTACGAGCAGTACTTC. As protein: CASSQDHFGTGAYEQYF.

Note on this clonotype: This may stem from a read error, because a much larger clone lies one nucleotide away. V gene TRBV18 combines with J gene TRBJ2-7, with a tentative D call TRBD1 (5 bases). This CDR3 has 14 amino acids. In germline, CDR1 is KGHSH, CDR2 LQKENI. V lost 4 bases, J lost 2 bases, and 12 bases lay in between. The CDR3 sequence is CASSRGAAAYEQYF. CDR3 DNA: TGTGCCAGCTCACGTGGGGCAGCAGCCTACGAGCAGTACTTC.

This chain joins TRBV24-1 and TRBJ2-7, with 8 bases matching TRBD1. This CDR3 has 14 amino acids. Looked up from germline, CDR1 is KGHDR and CDR2 is SFDVKD. With V trimmed by 6 bases and J by 2 bases, 5 bases remained unmatched. CDR3 in DNA: TGTGCCACCAGTTCCGGGACAGGCCCCTACGAGCAGTACTTC. Its translation: CATSSGTGPYEQYF.

This chain uses TRBV24-1 with TRBJ2-3; D may be TRBD1 or TRBD2 (5 bases each). V dropped 2 bases and J dropped 3 bases, with 14 bases sitting between them. CDR3 size: 16 residues. The germline V gene has CDR1 KGHDR and CDR2 SFDVKD. The CDR3 region is CATSDYGAATTDTQYF. CDR3 nucleotide sequence: TGTGCCACCAGTGATTACGGGGCAGCCACGACAGATACGCAGTATTTT.

This clonotype was observed at least ten times. A read error may account for a junction end that differs from germline. The genes are TRBV19 and TRBJ1-2; D is ambiguous. This CDR3 is built from 16 residues. Looked up from germline, CDR1 is LNHDA and CDR2 is SQIVND (reference sequence). This chain's CDR3 is CASSIRLSEVNCGYTF. The CDR3 DNA reads TGTGCCAGTAGTATACGCCTTTCGGAAGTTAACTGTGGCTACACCTTC.

This clonotype was detected many times. The V gene is TRBV28, the J gene TRBJ2-3; no reliable D call. The germline V and J ends were trimmed by 1 base and 4 bases, with 3 bases remaining between them. CDR3 length: 12 residues. In germline, CDR1 is MDHEN, CDR2 SYDVKM. In DNA, the CDR3 is TGTGCCAGCAGTTTATTTGCAGATACGCAGTATTTT. As protein: CASSLFADTQYF.

The rearrangement joins TRBV7-3 to TRBJ2-7; 7 bases agree with TRBD2. Germline V gives CDR1 SGHTA, CDR2 FQGTGA. The CDR3 extends over 13 amino acids. V dropped 5 bases and J dropped 5; count of bases not matched to a gene: 6. CDR3 sequence: CASSRAGSDEQYF. The CDR3, as DNA: TGTGCCAGCAGCAGAGCGGGATCTGACGAGCAGTACTTC. Drawing the rest from reference TRBV7-3 and TRBJ2-7, the complete variable domain is GAGVSQTPSNKVTEKGKYVELRCDPISGHTALYWYRQSLGQGPEFLIYFQGTGAADDSGLPNDRFFAVRPEGSVSTLKIQRTERGDSAVYLCASSRAGSDEQYFGPGTRLTVT.

This clonotype was seen only a few times. The chain uses TRBV30 and TRBJ2-5; D ambiguous. The CDR3 is 12 amino acids. V lost 0 bases and J lost 3, with 5 bases in between. CDR1 GTSNPN and CDR2 SVGIG come from the germline V gene (reference sequence). DNA of the CDR3: TGTGCCTGGAGTGTATTTGAAGAGACCCAGTACTTC. Translating gives CAWSVFEETQYF. Looking up the rest from reference TRBV30 and TRBJ2-5 gives the full variable domain: SQTIHQWPATLVQPVGSPLSLECTVEGTSNPNLYWYRQAAGRGLQLLFYSVGIGQISSEVPQNLSASRPQDRQFILSSKKLLLSDSGFYLCAWSVFEETQYFGPGTRLLVL.

The sample holds many counts of this clonotype. The chain combines TRBV28 with TRBJ2-7, with 7 nucleotides matching TRBD1. V dropped 6 bases and J dropped 0; count of bases not matched to a gene: 11. Germline assignment: CDR1 MDHEN and CDR2 SYDVKM. The CDR3 runs 16 residues. CDR3 in DNA: TGTGCCAGCAGCCGGAACCGGGACAGTAGCTCCTACGAGCAGTACTTC. Translation: CASSRNRDSSSYEQYF.

In regard to this clonotype: This CDR3 fails to terminate in the conserved phenylalanine or tryptophan, so it likely reflects a read error. The V and J genes are TRBV20-1 and TRBJ1-2, with D perhaps TRBD1 (5 bases). The V end was cut by 4 bases, the J end by 4 bases, with 10 bases between. Germline values: CDR1 DFQATT, CDR2 SNEGSKA (reference sequence). The CDR3 runs 12 residues. The CDR3 region is CSAKGHVYGYTI. In DNA, the CDR3 is TGCAGTGCTAAAGGACATGTCTATGGCTACACCATC.

In regard to this clonotype: Its ends do not fully match the called genes, so a read error is possible. CDR3 nucleotide sequence: TGCAGTGCTGGACCAGCGGGAGGGACCCTTAGCACTGATACGCAGTATTTT. Amino acid sequence: CSAGPAGGTLSTDTQYF. This sequence joins TRBV20-1 and TRBJ2-3; 10 bases agree with TRBD2. This CDR3 contains 17 residues. Germline assignment: CDR1 DFQATT and CDR2 SNEGSKA (reference sequence).

This clonotype was counted at least ten times. The rearrangement joins TRBV20-1 to TRBJ1-1; D remains ambiguous. V shed 2 bases and J shed 1 base, with 11 bases lying between them. The CDR3 has 14 amino acids. Germline CDR1 DFQATT, CDR2 SNEGSKA (reference sequence). Here the CDR3 reads CSARNDGENTEAFF. In DNA, the CDR3 is TGCAGTGCTAGAAACGACGGGGAGAACACTGAAGCTTTCTTT.

This clonotype was counted ten times or more. V usage is TRBV20-1 and J usage is TRBJ2-5; D is ambiguous. This CDR3 is built from 13 residues. Germline values: CDR1 DFQATT, CDR2 SNEGSKA (reference sequence). The germline V and J ends were trimmed by 6 bases and 3 bases, with 14 bases remaining between them. CDR3 DNA: TGCAGTGCCCCGGCCAGACGGGAAGAGACCCAGTACTTC. Translated: CSAPARREETQYF.

V usage is TRBV6-1 and J usage is TRBJ1-1; D gene unclear. The germline gives CDR1 MNHNS, CDR2 SASEGT. The germline V and J ends were trimmed by 1 base and 8 bases, with 20 bases remaining between them. This CDR3 comprises 16 residues. The CDR3 region is CASSEVAAELVREAFF. The CDR3 bases are TGTGCCAGCAGTGAAGTGGCGGCCGAACTCGTTAGGGAAGCTTTCTTT.

This clonotype was counted ten times or more. This chain uses TRBV7-3 with TRBJ2-6, with D perhaps matching TRBD2 (5 bases). The CDR3 spans 20 residues. V was pared by 0 bases and J by 0 bases, with 18 bases between. Per germline, CDR1 SGHTA and CDR2 FQGTGA. CDR3 sequence: CASSLTSTRFRDSGANVLTF. CDR3 coding DNA: TGTGCCAGCAGCTTAACCTCGACAAGGTTTCGGGACTCTGGGGCCAACGTCCTGACTTTC.